The T cell receptor beta chain described here comes from a study of cytomegalovirus exposure and HLA in healthy donors. Study-level results: TCR beta chain V- and J-gene trimming was linked, in a later analysis, to a missense variant in DCLRE1C.

The PCR used 60 Vbeta and 13 Jbeta primers. The method was immunoSEQ multiplex PCR; TCRdb's version includes in-frame clones alone and lacks a portion of them. The table shows about 130,000 clones, with about 81% occurring only once. As regards this clone: Antigen unknown.

Trimming cost V 6 bases and J 6 bases, with 12 bases left between them. The CDR3 is 12 amino acids. Germline-derived CDR1 and CDR2 are KGHSH and LQKENI. The sequencing sample was made of PBMCs. The TCR was taken from a woman aged 25 to 39 in good health and CMV-seronegative. The chain uses TRBV18 and TRBJ2-7; D remains ambiguous. The CDR3 reads CASSPPGTEQYF. In DNA, the CDR3 is TGTGCCAGCTCCCCTCCAGGAACCGAGCAGTACTTC.